A single sample is the source of the 14 T cell receptor beta chains below, sequenced in a study of cytomegalovirus exposure and HLA in healthy donors. Data came from immunoSEQ multiplex PCR; TCRdb stores just in-frame clones and leaves some out. The sample carries 200,000 to 300,000 clones, around 90% recorded once. The sequencing sample was made of PBMCs. All receptors derive from a woman between 25 and 40 years old in good health and CMV-seronegative.

The chain links TRBV5-1 to TRBJ2-5; 7 bases map to TRBD2. Germline V CDR1 and CDR2: SGHRS, YFSETQ. This CDR3 is built from 16 residues. Unmatched junction bases numbered 6, after V lost 0 bases and J lost 1 base. DNA for the CDR3: TGCGCCAGCAGCTTGGGACCTAGCGGTTTCCAAGAGACCCAGTACTTC. It is translated as CASSLGPSGFQETQYF. The variable domain in full, completed from reference TRBV5-1 and TRBJ2-5, reads KAGVTQTPRYLIKTRGQQVTLSCSPISGHRSVSWYQQTPGQGLQFLFEYFSETQRNKGNFPGRFSGRQFSNSRSEMNVSTLELGDSALYLCASSLGPSGFQETQYFGPGTRLLVL.

This clone has only one observation. V usage is TRBV28 and J usage is TRBJ2-7; D possibly corresponds to TRBD2 (6 bases). Germline V gene data show CDR1 as MDHEN and CDR2 as SYDVKM. Trimming pared 4 bases from V and 7 bases from J, leaving 20 bases between. The CDR3 sequence is 15 residues long. The CDR3: CASSSYSGGKREQYF. CDR3 nucleotide sequence: TGTGCCAGCAGTTCATATAGCGGAGGCAAGAGAGAGCAGTACTTC.

The genes are TRBV28 and TRBJ2-3, with D unresolved. Trimming took 3 bases from V and 3 from J, leaving 16 bases between them. Looked up from germline, CDR1 is MDHEN and CDR2 is SYDVKM. This CDR3 region has 16 residues. The DNA of the CDR3 is TGTGCCAGCAGTTTGAGTCCACCGTTCCGGACAGATACGCAGTATTTT. Protein sequence: CASSLSPPFRTDTQYF. The variable domain in full, completed from reference TRBV28 and TRBJ2-3, reads DVKVTQSSRYLVKRTGEKVFLECVQDMDHENMFWYRQDPGLGLRLIYFSYDVKMKEKGDIPEGYSVSREKKERFSLILESASTNQTSMYLCASSLSPPFRTDTQYFGPGTRLTVL.

This clone occurred once. Other nucleotide sequences from this sample produce the same CDR3. The chain is built from TRBV5-1 and TRBJ2-5; D possibly matches TRBD1 or TRBD2 (5 bases each). This CDR3 spans 14 amino acids. Trimming removed 0 bases from V and 1 base from J, with 7 bases in between. Germline values: CDR1 SGHRS, CDR2 YFSETQ. CDR3 residues: CASSLGGAQETQYF. CDR3 coding DNA: TGCGCCAGCAGCTTGGGAGGGGCCCAAGAGACCCAGTACTTC.

V gene TRBV4-1 combines with J gene TRBJ2-2, with 9 bases lining up with TRBD2. The ends lost 1 base at V and 1 base at J; junction bases unmatched: 10. CDR3 length equals 19 residues. Germline CDR1 MGHRA, CDR2 YSYEKL. The chain's CDR3 is CASSQVLVAGGVNTGELFF. CDR3 DNA: TGCGCCAGCAGCCAAGTTTTGGTGGCGGGAGGGGTGAACACCGGGGAGCTGTTTTTT.

The chain has TRBV18 and TRBJ2-1; D ambiguous. Germline loops: CDR1 KGHSH, CDR2 LQKENI. The V end was cut by 0 bases, the J end by 1 base, with 10 bases between. This CDR3 spans 16 amino acids. CDR3 in amino acids: CASSPPGPLSYNEQFF. The CDR3 nucleotides are TGTGCCAGCTCACCACCAGGGCCGTTATCCTACAATGAGCAGTTCTTC. Full variable domain (missing parts from reference TRBV18 and TRBJ2-1): NAGVMQNPRHLVRRRGQEARLRCSPMKGHSHVYWYRQLPEEGLKFMVYLQKENIIDESGMPKERFSAEFPKEGPSILRIQQVVRGDSAAYFCASSPPGPLSYNEQFFGPGTRLTVL.

The chain employs TRBV28 and TRBJ2-7, with D uncertain. V lost 5 bases and J lost 6, with 11 bases in between. CDR1 is MDHEN, CDR2 SYDVKM, per germline. The CDR3 contains 12 residues. The CDR3 coding sequence is TGTGCCAGCAGTAGGGCGTTTCCCGAGCAGTACTTC. This sequence encodes CASSRAFPEQYF.

The rearrangement links TRBV5-4 to TRBJ2-3; 12 bases are shared with TRBD2. Germline V lookup: CDR1 SGHNT, CDR2 YYREEE (reference sequence). This CDR3 contains 19 residues. Trimming at V came to 4 bases and at J to 0 bases, leaving 12 bases not matched to a gene. The CDR3 spells CASSRPGTSGLTSTDTQYF. Here the CDR3 DNA reads TGTGCCAGCAGCCGTCCTGGGACTAGCGGGCTAACTAGCACAGATACGCAGTATTTT.

Points on this clone: The identical CDR3 is also encoded by other nucleotide sequences in the sample. This chain links TRBV27 with TRBJ2-7, with a tentative D call TRBD1 (6 bases). The V and J ends lost 2 bases and 3 bases respectively, with 8 bases between them. This CDR3 contains 13 residues. CDR1 is MNHEY and CDR2 is SMNVEV in the germline V gene (reference sequence). The DNA for the CDR3 is TGTGCCAGCAGTTTAGGACAGAGCTACGAGCAGTACTTC. Encoded protein: CASSLGQSYEQYF.

V usage is TRBV9 and J usage is TRBJ2-3; D ambiguous. V lost 3 bases and J lost 0, with 20 bases in between. The CDR3 is 18 amino acids. Per the germline V gene, CDR1 is SGDLS and CDR2 is YYNGEE. CDR3 in DNA: TGTGCCAGCAGCGGCGAGCCCTCAATTACTGCTAGCACAGATACGCAGTATTTT. Translated, it gives CASSGEPSITASTDTQYF.

J is TRBJ1-5 and V is TRBV28, with 9 bases fitting TRBD1. Germline assignment: CDR1 MDHEN and CDR2 SYDVKM. Unmatched junction bases numbered 12, after V lost 5 bases and J lost 4 bases. This CDR3 is built from 17 residues. The DNA of the CDR3 is TGTGCCAGCAGTCGATATGGACAGGGGTCCTTTAATCAGCCCCAGCATTTT. This gives the protein CASSRYGQGSFNQPQHF.

This chain connects TRBV4-2 to TRBJ2-2; possible D gene TRBD2, 6 bases. Trimming removed 0 bases at V and 16 bases at J, with 15 bases between. Germline CDR1 LGHNA, CDR2 YNFKEQ. The CDR3 is 13 amino acids. The CDR3 region is CASSQDAGLTRFF. The CDR3 DNA is TGTGCCAGCAGCCAAGACGCCGGACTAACACGGTTTTTT.

The chain has TRBV27 and TRBJ2-3, with TRBD2 identical over 9 bases. Trimming removed 0 bases from V and 4 bases from J; junction bases left unmatched: 5. This CDR3 has 16 residues. Germline V gene lookup returns CDR1 MNHEY and CDR2 SMNVEV (reference sequence). In DNA, the CDR3 is TGTGCCAGCAGTTTATCGCTAGCGGGACCAGCAGATACGCAGTATTTT. Amino acid sequence: CASSLSLAGPADTQYF.

The chain recombines TRBV7-9 with TRBJ1-1, with 7 bases fitting TRBD1. Trimming at V came to 9 bases and at J to 1 base, leaving 5 bases not matched to a gene. The CDR3 has 13 amino acids. Germline CDR1 is SEHNR and CDR2 is FQNEAQ (reference sequence). The CDR3 DNA sequence: TGTGCCAGTTTACAGGGGCGGAACACTGAAGCTTTCTTT. Translation: CASLQGRNTEAFF.